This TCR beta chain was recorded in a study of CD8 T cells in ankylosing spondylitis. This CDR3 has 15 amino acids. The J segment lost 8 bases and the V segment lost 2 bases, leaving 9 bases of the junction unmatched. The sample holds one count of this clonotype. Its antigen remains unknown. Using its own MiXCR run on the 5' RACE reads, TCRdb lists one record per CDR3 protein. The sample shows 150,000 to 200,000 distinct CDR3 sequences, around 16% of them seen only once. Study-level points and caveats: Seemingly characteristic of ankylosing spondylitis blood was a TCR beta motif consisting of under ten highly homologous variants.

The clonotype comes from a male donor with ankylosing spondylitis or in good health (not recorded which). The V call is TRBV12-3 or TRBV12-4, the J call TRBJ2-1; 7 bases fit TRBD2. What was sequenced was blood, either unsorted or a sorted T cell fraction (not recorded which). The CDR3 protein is CASSLLMTSNHEQFF. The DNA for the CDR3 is TGTGCCAGCAGTTTATTGATGACTAGCAATCATGAGCAGTTCTTC.